Listed below are T cell receptor beta chains from one sample, sequenced in a study of T cells after yellow fever vaccination. One entry per CDR3 protein results from TCRdb running MiXCR on the 5' RACE reads. The table shows approximately 300,000 distinct CDR3 sequences, with about 6.9% occurring only once. The starting material was PBMCs, obtained approximately 47 days after the first yellow fever vaccination. These receptors were taken from a man aged 18 to 30 who received the YFV17D yellow fever vaccine. CDR3s include the opening cysteine and the closing phenylalanine or tryptophan. A D gene is named only where the DNA matches it firmly. The size entry is marked missing in some rows and otherwise reads once, few, many or a size class.

D,V,J,size,CDR3,DNA
TRBD2,TRBV20-1,TRBJ2-5,.,CSAEPTSSETQYF,TGCAGTGCGGAGCCGACTAGCTCCGAGACCCAGTACTTC
TRBD1,TRBV7-2,TRBJ2-5,.,CASRGGRDRGETQYF,TGTGCCAGCAGGGGAGGTCGGGACAGGGGAGAGACCCAGTACTTC
.,TRBV5-1,TRBJ2-3,many,CASSPASRADTQYF,TGCGCCAGCAGCCCCGCAAGCCGGGCAGATACGCAGTATTTT
TRBD2,TRBV4-1,TRBJ2-2,many,CASSQDFRGVPGELFF,TGCGCCAGCAGCCAAGATTTTCGGGGGGTGCCCGGGGAGCTGTTTTTT
.,TRBV6-1,TRBJ2-3,many,CASRGSAGWSRDTQYF,TGTGCCAGCAGGGGAAGCGCGGGGTGGTCTAGAGATACGCAGTATTTT
.,TRBV6-5,TRBJ2-3,.,CASSYSQGLDTQYF,TGTGCCAGCAGTTACTCGCAGGGATTAGATACGCAGTATTTT
TRBD1,TRBV3-1,TRBJ1-4,.,CASSQRTAGQGATSEKLFF,TGTGCCAGCAGCCAAAGGACAGCCGGACAGGGGGCAACGAGTGAAAAACTGTTTTTT
TRBD2,TRBV7-6,TRBJ2-5,.,CASSSTSGGQQETQYF,TGTGCCAGCAGCTCGACTAGCGGGGGTCAACAAGAGACCCAGTACTTC
TRBD2,TRBV7-3,TRBJ2-3,.,CASSLLAGGQSDTQYF,TGTGCCAGCAGCTTACTAGCGGGGGGGCAATCAGATACGCAGTATTTT
.,TRBV6-1,TRBJ2-7,few,CASRLTQPSYEQYF,TGTGCCAGCAGATTGACGCAGCCCTCCTACGAGCAGTACTTC
TRBD1,TRBV12-3/TRBV12-4,TRBJ1-2,many,CASIQSGTVRNYGYTF,TGTGCCAGCATTCAAAGTGGGACAGTTCGAAACTATGGCTACACCTTC
.,TRBV28,TRBJ1-5,.,CASSGGSRSGANQPQHF,TGTGCCAGCAGTGGAGGGTCTAGAAGTGGAGCAAATCAGCCCCAGCATTTT
.,TRBV2,TRBJ1-6,.,CASSRPRQVNSPLHF,TGTGCCAGCAGTCGCCCTAGACAGGTTAATTCACCCCTCCACTTT
.,TRBV7-9,TRBJ2-3,few,CASSYAQEALTQYF,TGTGCCAGCAGCTACGCGCAGGAGGCCCTTACGCAGTATTTT
.,TRBV15,TRBJ2-5,few,CATSPRHQETQYF,TGTGCCACCAGCCCACGGCATCAAGAGACCCAGTACTTC
.,TRBV14,TRBJ1-1,few,CASSQDAWTGIF,TGTGCCAGCAGCCAAGACGCCTGGACGGGGATCTTT
.,TRBV19,TRBJ1-4,.,CASSRGSRINEKLFF,TGTGCCAGTAGTCGCGGCAGCCGAATTAATGAAAAACTGTTTTTT
TRBD1,TRBV2,TRBJ2-6,few,CAVFGTGLYGANVLTF,TGTGCCGTCTTTGGGACAGGGCTTTATGGGGCCAACGTCCTGACTTTC
.,TRBV3-1,TRBJ2-5,few,CASSQVLGYQETQYF,TGTGCCAGCAGCCAAGTTTTGGGTTACCAAGAGACCCAGTACTTC
.,TRBV20-1,TRBJ2-1,.,CSARAGPNGDEQFF,TGCAGTGCTAGAGCGGGACCCAATGGAGATGAGCAGTTCTTC
TRBD1,TRBV6-1,TRBJ2-5,few,CASSETGQRETQYF,TGTGCCAGCAGCGAGACAGGGCAGCGAGAGACCCAGTACTTC
.,TRBV10-3,TRBJ1-3,few,CAIRSAGNTIYF,TGTGCCATCAGATCCGCAGGAAACACCATATATTTT
TRBD1,TRBV3-1,TRBJ1-1,.,CASSQTDRGRNTEAFF,TGTGCCAGCAGCCAAACTGACAGGGGTCGGAACACTGAAGCTTTCTTT
TRBD2,TRBV5-4,TRBJ2-5,few,CASSARLAGVQETQYF,TGTGCCAGCAGCGCCCGACTAGCGGGGGTACAAGAGACCCAGTACTTC
.,TRBV20-1,TRBJ2-1,few,CSASPLGWDNEQFF,TGCAGTGCTAGCCCGCTAGGATGGGACAATGAGCAGTTCTTC
.,TRBV7-9,TRBJ1-1,few,CASRRGITEAFF,TGTGCCAGCAGAAGGGGGATCACTGAAGCTTTCTTT
TRBD2,TRBV7-3,TRBJ2-1,few,CASSTVAGAGYNEQFF,TGTGCCAGCAGCACCGTAGCGGGGGCGGGATACAATGAGCAGTTCTTC
.,TRBV20-1,TRBJ2-1,.,CSASTGRTFYNEQFF,TGCAGTGCTTCGACTGGCCGTACATTCTACAATGAGCAGTTCTTC
TRBD1,TRBV2,TRBJ1-6,few,CASSSGQGAYSPLHF,TGTGCCAGCAGTTCAGGACAGGGGGCATATTCACCCCTCCACTTT
.,TRBV7-2,TRBJ2-2,.,CASTLQIRGTGELFF,TGTGCCAGCACGCTCCAGATCCGGGGGACCGGGGAGCTGTTTTTT
.,TRBV7-9,TRBJ2-3,.,CASTVSTDTQYF,TGTGCCAGCACCGTTAGCACAGATACGCAGTATTTT
.,TRBV5-1,TRBJ1-1,many,CASSLDGGSEAFF,TGCGCCAGCAGCTTGGATGGCGGGTCTGAAGCTTTCTTT
.,TRBV4-3,TRBJ1-4,few,CASSPTAPLRANEKLFF,TGCGCCAGCAGCCCGACAGCACCTTTGCGTGCTAATGAAAAACTGTTTTTT